One and the same sample provided the 28 T cell receptor beta chains below, sequenced in a study of T cell responses to AZD1222 COVID-19 vaccine. Using immunoSEQ multiplex PCR, the repertoire was profiled, and TCRdb retains in-frame clones only, with some absent. This table holds about 88,000 clones, 85% to 90% found once. The specimen was peripheral blood, collected on day 0 of AZD1222 vaccination. The receptors were gathered from an adult in good health.

V usage is TRBV5-5 and J usage is TRBJ1-1; D gene ambiguous. The CDR3 is 12 residues long. Germline V gene sequence: CDR1 SGHKS, CDR2 YYEKEE (reference sequence). The V and J ends lost 4 bases and 6 bases respectively, with 10 bases between them. The CDR3 DNA reads as TGTGCCAGCAGCCGTCCGGGCTCTGAAGCTTTCTTT. This codes for CASSRPGSEAFF.

The gene calls are TRBV18 and TRBJ2-3; D possibly uses TRBD1 or TRBD2 (5 bases each). The CDR3 totals 14 residues. Trimming cost V 3 bases and J 5 bases, with 12 bases left between them. Germline V gene data show CDR1 as KGHSH and CDR2 as LQKENI. DNA of the CDR3: TGTGCCAGCTCACCCGGGACCACAGGAGATACGCAGTATTTT. It is translated as CASSPGTTGDTQYF.

The sample holds one count of this clone. The chain combines TRBV28 with TRBJ1-1; D gene unclear. CDR3 size: 13 residues. The V gene lost 8 bases and the J gene lost 2 bases, with 12 bases spanning the gap. CDR1 is MDHEN, CDR2 SYDVKM, per germline. This CDR3 is CASFTSFNTEAFF. The CDR3 region has the DNA TGTGCCAGCTTCACATCTTTTAACACTGAAGCTTTCTTT.

The chain links TRBV6-2 or TRBV6-3 to TRBJ2-3; possibly TRBD1 for D (7 bases). The CDR3 length is 14 residues. Trimming left V 5 bases short and J 4 bases short, with 13 bases between. Per the germline V gene, CDR1 is MNHEY and CDR2 is SVGEGT. The CDR3 reads CASSPTGEADTQYF. The CDR3 DNA reads as TGTGCCAGCAGTCCAACAGGGGAGGCAGATACGCAGTATTTT.

The chain uses TRBV10-2 and TRBJ1-4; D may be TRBD1 (5 bases). The germline CDR1 and CDR2 sequences are WSHSY and SAAADI. CDR3 length equals 14 residues. V was trimmed by 6 bases and J by 5 bases, leaving 13 bases between them. Here the CDR3 reads CASREGPMNEKLFF. The CDR3 coding sequence is TGCGCCAGCAGAGAGGGACCGATGAATGAAAAACTGTTTTTT.

The chain employs TRBV19 and TRBJ2-1; the match to TRBD2 covers 10 bases. CDR3 size: 15 residues. After removal of 6 bases from V and 8 bases from J, the junction contained 10 bases not matched to a gene. Looked up from germline, CDR1 is LNHDA and CDR2 is SQIVND (reference sequence). The CDR3 is CASRVSGGAEYEQFF. In DNA, the CDR3 is TGTGCCAGTAGGGTAAGCGGGGGGGCCGAGTATGAGCAGTTCTTC.

This chain links TRBV5-4 with TRBJ1-1; no firm D call. Germline V gene data show CDR1 as SGHNT and CDR2 as YYREEE (reference sequence). V was shortened by 5 bases and J by 1 base, with 12 bases between the two germline ends. The CDR3 covers 14 residues. This chain's CDR3 is CASSFLDRNTEAFF. DNA for the CDR3: TGTGCCAGCAGTTTTCTTGACCGGAACACTGAAGCTTTCTTT.

This clone appeared once. The V gene is TRBV6-1, the J gene TRBJ1-2; 10 bases line up with TRBD1. In germline, CDR1 is MNHNS, CDR2 SASEGT. The CDR3 has 19 amino acids. V shed 0 bases and J 8 bases; nucleotides not matched to a gene: 18. CDR3: CASSEALPTTPGQGRGYTF. The CDR3 DNA reads as TGTGCCAGCAGTGAAGCGCTCCCTACCACGCCGGGACAGGGGAGGGGCTACACCTTC.

The chain employs TRBV28 and TRBJ1-1, with 7 bases aligning to TRBD1. CDR3 length equals 14 residues. V lost 3 bases to trimming and J lost 0 bases; unmatched junction nucleotides: 1. CDR1 is MDHEN, CDR2 SYDVKM, per germline. Here the CDR3 DNA reads TGTGCCAGCAGTTTTGGACAGGTGAACACTGAAGCTTTCTTT. Translated, it gives CASSFGQVNTEAFF.

J is TRBJ1-5 and V is TRBV6-1; D is perhaps TRBD1 (5 bases). The CDR3 has 17 residues. In germline, CDR1 is MNHNS, CDR2 SASEGT. With 0 bases removed from V and 1 base from J, the gap between germline ends came to 13 bases. CDR3 nucleotide sequence: TGTGCCAGCAGTGAAGCGGTGCAGGGCCGAAGCAATCAGCCCCAGCATTTT. Translation gives CASSEAVQGRSNQPQHF.

The chain employs TRBV5-6 and TRBJ2-5; 10 nucleotides line up with TRBD2. Germline values: CDR1 SGHDT, CDR2 YYEEEE. The CDR3 extends over 16 amino acids. J was trimmed by 5 bases and V by 3 bases; bases with no gene match: 10. CDR3: CASSSKLAGIAETQYF. For the CDR3, the DNA is TGTGCCAGCAGCTCCAAACTAGCGGGAATAGCTGAGACCCAGTACTTC.

This clone is a singleton in its sample. The chain recombines TRBV19 with TRBJ1-5, with 7 bases identical to TRBD1. The CDR3 covers 12 residues. J lost 12 bases, V lost 4 bases, and 6 bases had no gene match. Germline V CDR1 and CDR2: LNHDA, SQIVND (reference sequence). The CDR3 DNA is TGTGCCAGTAGTACACAGGGGTCTGTCCAGCATTTT. It translates to CASSTQGSVQHF.

V gene TRBV11-2 combines with J gene TRBJ2-2; 7 nucleotides align to TRBD2. This CDR3 comprises 18 residues. The junction had 13 bases not matched to a gene; V was cut back by 2 bases and J by 4 bases. In germline, CDR1 is SGHAT, CDR2 FQNNGV. The CDR3 loop is CASSLSGGWLAATGELFF. CDR3 in DNA: TGTGCCAGCAGCTTATCCGGAGGGTGGCTAGCGGCCACCGGGGAGCTGTTTTTT. The complete variable domain, with remaining parts taken from reference TRBV11-2 and TRBJ2-2, reads EAGVAQSPRYKIIEKRQSVAFWCNPISGHATLYWYQQILGQGPKLLIQFQNNGVVDDSQLPKDRFSAERLKGVDSTLKIQPAKLEDSAVYLCASSLSGGWLAATGELFFGEGSRLTVL.

CDR3 DNA sequence: TGTGCCAGCAGCTCATCGCTGAGGACGCAGTATTTT. Residues: CASSSSLRTQYF. This sequence joins TRBV7-2 and TRBJ2-3, with D unclear. This CDR3 comprises 12 residues. The germline V gene has CDR1 SGHTA and CDR2 FQGNSA. The V end was cut by 4 bases, the J end by 9 bases, with 11 bases between.

The gene calls are TRBV3-1 (or the pseudogene TRBV3-2) and TRBJ1-6; D is undetermined. Germline CDR1 and CDR2: LGHDT and YNNKEL (reference sequence). The CDR3 has 13 amino acids. Trimming stripped 1 base from V and 9 bases from J, with 7 bases between. CDR3: CASSQGRGSPLHF. The CDR3 nucleotides read TGTGCCAGCAGCCAAGGGAGAGGTTCACCCCTCCACTTT.

The chain joins TRBV30 to TRBJ1-4; D is uncertain. V dropped 1 base and J dropped 5 bases, with 11 bases sitting between them. CDR3 length: 14 amino acids. Germline CDR1 reads GTSNPN; CDR2 reads SVGIG (reference sequence). CDR3 nucleotide sequence: TGTGCCTGGAGTGCGACACCGAAAAATGAAAAACTGTTTTTT. Translating it yields CAWSATPKNEKLFF.

The rearrangement uses TRBV5-1 and TRBJ2-1; 9 bases are shared with TRBD1. Germline V gene sequence: CDR1 SGHRS, CDR2 YFSETQ. Trimming removed 2 bases from V and 3 bases from J; junction bases left unmatched: 9. CDR3 length: 17 residues. The CDR3, as DNA: TGCGCCAGCAGCTTCTTTGGGACAGGGACAGGCTACAATGAGCAGTTCTTC. Amino acids: CASSFFGTGTGYNEQFF.

The CDR3 coding sequence is TGTGCCAGCAGTGATCGGGGTTATGGCTACACCTTC. Amino acid sequence: CASSDRGYGYTF. The chain combines TRBV28 with TRBJ1-2, with D unclear. The CDR3 runs 12 residues. V lost 5 bases, J lost 5 bases, and 9 bases lay in between. Germline CDR1 and CDR2: MDHEN and SYDVKM.

CDR3 DNA: TGTGCCAGCAGCCCTCTGGTAAGTCGGGTGTCAGATACGCAGTATTTT. Translating it yields CASSPLVSRVSDTQYF. The rearrangement uses TRBV11-2 and TRBJ2-3; D not resolved. Germline V gives CDR1 SGHAT, CDR2 FQNNGV. Trimming left V 5 bases short and J 4 bases short, with 19 bases between. The CDR3 has 16 amino acids. Using reference TRBV11-2 and TRBJ2-3 for the parts outside the CDR3, the full variable domain is EAGVAQSPRYKIIEKRQSVAFWCNPISGHATLYWYQQILGQGPKLLIQFQNNGVVDDSQLPKDRFSAERLKGVDSTLKIQPAKLEDSAVYLCASSPLVSRVSDTQYFGPGTRLTVL.

CDR3 sequence reads: CASSYTVTNEAFF. In nucleotides, the CDR3 is TGTGCCAGCAGTTACACTGTAACAAATGAAGCTTTCTTT. The rearrangement joins TRBV6-2 or TRBV6-3 to TRBJ1-1; D is uncertain. This CDR3 is 13 amino acids long. Between the trimmed V and J ends, which lost 2 bases and 7 bases, there was a span of 11 bases. From germline, CDR1 is MNHEY and CDR2 SVGEGT.

The chain has TRBV28 and TRBJ2-3; TRBD2 agrees at 7 bases. V lost 2 bases and J lost 2; bases outside the gene matches: 4. CDR1 and CDR2 (germline): MDHEN, SYDVKM. The CDR3 length is 15 residues. The CDR3 nucleotides are TGTGCCAGCAGTTTAGCTAGCGGTAACACAGATACGCAGTATTTT. Translation gives CASSLASGNTDTQYF. Variable domain in full (rest from reference TRBV28 and TRBJ2-3): DVKVTQSSRYLVKRTGEKVFLECVQDMDHENMFWYRQDPGLGLRLIYFSYDVKMKEKGDIPEGYSVSREKKERFSLILESASTNQTSMYLCASSLASGNTDTQYFGPGTRLTVL.

The chain links TRBV5-1 to TRBJ1-6, with D maybe TRBD1 (5 bases). Germline V gene data show CDR1 as SGHRS and CDR2 as YFSETQ. This CDR3 spans 15 amino acids. The V end lost 0 bases, the J end lost 6 bases, and 10 bases lay between the germline ends. In DNA form, the CDR3 reads TGCGCCAGCAGCTTGGGGGACGGACTTAATTCACCCCTCCACTTT. As protein: CASSLGDGLNSPLHF.

Details on this clone: Other DNA variants within this sample encode the same CDR3. The chain joins TRBV7-2 to TRBJ2-7; 10 nucleotides agree with TRBD2. V lost 1 base, J lost 2 bases, and 2 bases stayed unmatched. This CDR3 region has 15 residues. CDR1 and CDR2 from the germline V gene are SGHTA and FQGNSA. Here the CDR3 DNA reads TGTGCCAGCAGCTTAGGGAGCGGGGGGGCCTACGAGCAGTACTTC. Translation: CASSLGSGGAYEQYF.

V usage is TRBV10-1 and J usage is TRBJ1-1, with 7 nucleotides matching TRBD1. This CDR3 is built from 15 residues. In germline, CDR1 is WNHNN, CDR2 SYGVQD (reference sequence). The junction had 6 bases not matched to a gene; V was cut back by 2 bases and J by 3 bases. The CDR3 DNA follows: TGCGCCAGCAGTGAGCGCCAGGGGGGTGACACTGAAGCTTTCTTT. This encodes CASSERQGGDTEAFF.

The chain recombines TRBV9 with TRBJ2-3; 11 nucleotides align to TRBD2. V gave up 3 bases and J gave up 1 base; unmatched junction bases: 7. The CDR3 sequence is 17 residues long. Germline CDR1 SGDLS, CDR2 YYNGEE. Here the CDR3 DNA reads TGTGCCAGCAGCGGTCTAGCGGGGGGTTTAGGCACAGATACGCAGTATTTT. Translating it yields CASSGLAGGLGTDTQYF.

This sequence joins TRBV5-4 and TRBJ1-1; D not certain. This CDR3 has 13 residues. The germline gives CDR1 SGHNT, CDR2 YYREEE (reference sequence). Trimming took 2 bases from V and 4 from J, leaving 9 bases between them. The DNA of the CDR3 is TGTGCCAGCAGCTTCCAGGCGGGCACTGAAGCTTTCTTT. The encoded protein is CASSFQAGTEAFF.

The V call is TRBV6-5, the J call TRBJ1-5, with D uncertain. The CDR3 spans 14 residues. V was clipped by 4 bases and J by 3 bases, with 10 bases between them. Looked up from germline, CDR1 is MNHEY and CDR2 is SVGAGI. Here the CDR3 reads CASSSGIFNQPQHF. In DNA form, the CDR3 reads TGTGCCAGCAGTTCCGGGATCTTCAATCAGCCCCAGCATTTT.

The CDR3 coding sequence is TGTGCCTGGACAGGCCAACCTAACACTGAAGCTTTCTTT. Amino acids: CAWTGQPNTEAFF. The chain is built from TRBV30 and TRBJ1-1; D unclear. This CDR3 comprises 13 residues. V dropped 4 bases and J dropped 2 bases, with 11 bases sitting between them. CDR1 GTSNPN and CDR2 SVGIG come from the germline V gene (reference sequence). Complete variable domain (other parts from reference TRBV30 and TRBJ1-1): SQTIHQWPATLVQPVGSPLSLECTVEGTSNPNLYWYRQAAGRGLQLLFYSVGIGQISSEVPQNLSASRPQDRQFILSSKKLLLSDSGFYLCAWTGQPNTEAFFGQGTRLTVV.